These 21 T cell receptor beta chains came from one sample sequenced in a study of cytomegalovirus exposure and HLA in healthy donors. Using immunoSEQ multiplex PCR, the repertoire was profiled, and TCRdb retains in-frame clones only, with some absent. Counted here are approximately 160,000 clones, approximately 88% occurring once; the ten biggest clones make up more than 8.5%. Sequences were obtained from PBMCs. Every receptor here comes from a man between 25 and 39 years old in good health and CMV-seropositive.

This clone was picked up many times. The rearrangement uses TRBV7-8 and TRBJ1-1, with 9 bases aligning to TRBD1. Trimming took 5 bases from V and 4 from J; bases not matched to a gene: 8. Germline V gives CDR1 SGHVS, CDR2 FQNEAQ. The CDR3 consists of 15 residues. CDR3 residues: CASSQTDRGGTEAFF. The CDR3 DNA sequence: TGTGCCAGCAGCCAAACGGACAGGGGAGGCACTGAAGCTTTCTTT.

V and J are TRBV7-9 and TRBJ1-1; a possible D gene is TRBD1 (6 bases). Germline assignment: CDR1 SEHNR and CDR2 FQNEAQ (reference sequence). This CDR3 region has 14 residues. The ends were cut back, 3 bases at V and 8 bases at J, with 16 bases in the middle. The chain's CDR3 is CASSLDSWSKEAFF. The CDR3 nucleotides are TGTGCCAGCAGCTTGGACAGCTGGAGTAAGGAAGCTTTCTTT.

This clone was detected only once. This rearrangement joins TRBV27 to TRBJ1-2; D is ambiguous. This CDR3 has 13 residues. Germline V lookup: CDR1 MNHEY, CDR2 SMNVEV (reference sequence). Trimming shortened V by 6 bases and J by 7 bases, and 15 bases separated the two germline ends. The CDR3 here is CASSTALASGYTF. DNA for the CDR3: TGTGCCAGCAGCACAGCCCTGGCGAGTGGCTACACCTTC.

For the CDR3, the DNA is TGTGCCAGCAGCCGATCGGGCACCGGGGAGCTGTTTTTT. As protein: CASSRSGTGELFF. J is TRBJ2-2 and V is TRBV6-6; D unresolved. The CDR3 is 13 residues long. Germline V gene lookup returns CDR1 MNHNY and CDR2 SVGAGI (reference sequence). V lost 6 bases and J 4 bases, leaving 9 bases between the germline ends.

The CDR3 DNA sequence: TGTGCCAGCAGCTTGGATTTCGGGCAGGGCTCCGGAAACACCATATATTTT. It specifies CASSLDFGQGSGNTIYF. The chain links TRBV5-6 to TRBJ1-3; possibly TRBD1 for D (5 bases). This CDR3 region has 17 residues. Germline CDR1 and CDR2: SGHDT and YYEEEE. V was clipped by 0 bases and J by 4 bases, with 17 bases between them.

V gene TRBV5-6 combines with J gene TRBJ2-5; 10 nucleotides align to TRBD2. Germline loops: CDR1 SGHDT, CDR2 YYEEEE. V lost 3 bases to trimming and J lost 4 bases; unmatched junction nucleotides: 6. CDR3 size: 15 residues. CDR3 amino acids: CASSSSGRGLETQYF. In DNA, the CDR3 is TGTGCCAGCAGCTCAAGCGGGAGGGGTCTAGAGACCCAGTACTTC.

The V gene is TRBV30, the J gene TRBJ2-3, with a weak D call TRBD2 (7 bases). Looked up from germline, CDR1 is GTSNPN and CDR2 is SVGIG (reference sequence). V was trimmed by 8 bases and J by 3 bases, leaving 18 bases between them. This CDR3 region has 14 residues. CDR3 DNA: TGTGCCCAAAGTAGGCGGGGGCGAACAGATACGCAGTATTTT. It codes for CAQSRRGRTDTQYF.

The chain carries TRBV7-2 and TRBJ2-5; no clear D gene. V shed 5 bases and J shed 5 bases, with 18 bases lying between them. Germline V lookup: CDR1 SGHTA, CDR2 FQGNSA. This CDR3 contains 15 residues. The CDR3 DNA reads TGTGCCAGCAGCGGAGCAGTGACCTCCCGGGAGACCCAGTACTTC. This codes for CASSGAVTSRETQYF.

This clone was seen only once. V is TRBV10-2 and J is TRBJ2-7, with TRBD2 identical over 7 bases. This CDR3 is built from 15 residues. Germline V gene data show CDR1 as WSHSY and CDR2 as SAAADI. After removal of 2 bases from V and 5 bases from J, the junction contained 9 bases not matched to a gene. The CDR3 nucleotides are TGCGCCAGCAGTGAGCCTGGCCGGGGGGAAAACGAGCAGTACTTC. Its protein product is CASSEPGRGENEQYF.

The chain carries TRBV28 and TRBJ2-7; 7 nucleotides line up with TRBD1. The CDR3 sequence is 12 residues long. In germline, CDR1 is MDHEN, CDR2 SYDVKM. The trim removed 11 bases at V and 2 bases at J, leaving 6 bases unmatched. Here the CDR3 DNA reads TGTGCCGTGGCAGGGGGAGCCTACGAGCAGTACTTC. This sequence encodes CAVAGGAYEQYF.

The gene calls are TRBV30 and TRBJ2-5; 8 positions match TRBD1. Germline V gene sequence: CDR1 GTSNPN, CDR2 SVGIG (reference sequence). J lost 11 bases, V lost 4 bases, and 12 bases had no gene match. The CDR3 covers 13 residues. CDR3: CAWTGSGGGIQYF. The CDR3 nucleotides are TGTGCCTGGACGGGGTCAGGGGGCGGTATTCAGTACTTC.

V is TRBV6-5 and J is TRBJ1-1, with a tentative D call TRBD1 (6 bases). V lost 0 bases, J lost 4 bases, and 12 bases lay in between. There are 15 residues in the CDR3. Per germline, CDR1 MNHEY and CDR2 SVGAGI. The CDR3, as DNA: TGTGCCAGCAGTTACTCGGACAGATTATTCACTGAAGCTTTCTTT. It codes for CASSYSDRLFTEAFF.

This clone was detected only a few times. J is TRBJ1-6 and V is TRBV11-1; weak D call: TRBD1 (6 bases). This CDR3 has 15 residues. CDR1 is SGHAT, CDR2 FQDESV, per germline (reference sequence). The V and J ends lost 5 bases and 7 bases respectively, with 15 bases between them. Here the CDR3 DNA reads TGTGCCAGCAGCCTAAGAGCAGGGGAGAATTCACCCCTCCACTTT. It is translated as CASSLRAGENSPLHF. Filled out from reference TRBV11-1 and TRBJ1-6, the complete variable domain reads EAEVAQSPRYKITEKSQAVAFWCDPISGHATLYWYRQILGQGPELLVQFQDESVVDDSQLPKDRFSAERLKGVDSTLKIQPAELGDSAMYLCASSLRAGENSPLHFGNGTRLTVT.

CDR3 sequence: CASRADTGNTGELFF. The CDR3 DNA is TGCGCCAGCAGAGCTGATACAGGAAACACCGGGGAGCTGTTTTTT. The gene calls are TRBV5-1 and TRBJ2-2; weak D call: TRBD1 (5 bases). V was shortened by 5 bases and J by 2 bases, with 13 bases between the two germline ends. Germline V gene sequence: CDR1 SGHRS, CDR2 YFSETQ. The CDR3 contains 15 residues.

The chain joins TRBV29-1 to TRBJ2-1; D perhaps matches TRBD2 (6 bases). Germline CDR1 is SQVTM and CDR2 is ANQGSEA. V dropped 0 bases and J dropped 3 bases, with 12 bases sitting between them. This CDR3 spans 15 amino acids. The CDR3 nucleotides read TGCAGCGTTGAAGATTTAGGAGGGCACTACAATGAGCAGTTCTTC. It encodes CSVEDLGGHYNEQFF.

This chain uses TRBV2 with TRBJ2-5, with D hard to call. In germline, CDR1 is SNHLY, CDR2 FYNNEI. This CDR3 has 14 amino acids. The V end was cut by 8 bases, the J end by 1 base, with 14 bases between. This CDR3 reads CASLVGRRQETQYF. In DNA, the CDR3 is TGTGCCAGCCTTGTCGGTCGTCGCCAAGAGACCCAGTACTTC.

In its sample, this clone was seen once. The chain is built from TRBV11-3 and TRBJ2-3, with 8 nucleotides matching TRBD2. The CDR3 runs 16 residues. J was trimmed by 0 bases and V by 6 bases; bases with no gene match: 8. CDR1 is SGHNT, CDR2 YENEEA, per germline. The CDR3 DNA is TGTGCCAGCAGTAATAGCGGGAACCCTAGCACAGATACGCAGTATTTT. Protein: CASSNSGNPSTDTQYF.

The CDR3 region is CASSPRAASGSSREQYF. In nucleotides, the CDR3 is TGTGCCAGCAGCCCAAGAGCAGCCAGCGGGTCTTCTCGCGAGCAGTACTTC. The V and J genes are TRBV7-9 and TRBJ2-7, with D possibly TRBD2 on 6 matching bases. Germline-derived CDR1 and CDR2 are SEHNR and FQNEAQ (reference sequence). The CDR3 length is 17 residues. Between the trimmed V and J ends, which lost 5 bases and 6 bases, there was a span of 26 bases.

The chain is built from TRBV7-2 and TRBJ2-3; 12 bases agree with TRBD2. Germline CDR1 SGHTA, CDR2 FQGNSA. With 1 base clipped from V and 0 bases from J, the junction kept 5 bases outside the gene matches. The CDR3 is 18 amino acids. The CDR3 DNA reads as TGTGCCAGCAGCTTAGGACTAGCGGGGGCTACTAGCACAGATACGCAGTATTTT. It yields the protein CASSLGLAGATSTDTQYF. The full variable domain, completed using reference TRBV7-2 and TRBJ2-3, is GAGVSQSPSNKVTEKGKDVELRCDPISGHTALYWYRQSLGQGLEFLIYFQGNSAPDKSGLPSDRFSAERTGGSVSTLTIQRTQQEDSAVYLCASSLGLAGATSTDTQYFGPGTRLTVL.

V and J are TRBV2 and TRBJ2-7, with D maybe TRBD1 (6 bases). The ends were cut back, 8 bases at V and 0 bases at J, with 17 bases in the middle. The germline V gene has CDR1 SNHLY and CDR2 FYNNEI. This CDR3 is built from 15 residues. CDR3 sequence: CASLPHRVLSYEQYF. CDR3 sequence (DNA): TGTGCCAGCCTTCCTCACAGGGTCCTCTCCTACGAGCAGTACTTC.

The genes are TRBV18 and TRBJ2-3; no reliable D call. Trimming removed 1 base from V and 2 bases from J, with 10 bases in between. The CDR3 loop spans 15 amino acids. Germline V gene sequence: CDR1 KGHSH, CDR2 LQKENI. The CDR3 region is CASSPLLRYTDTQYF. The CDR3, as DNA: TGTGCCAGCTCACCACTCCTAAGATACACAGATACGCAGTATTTT.